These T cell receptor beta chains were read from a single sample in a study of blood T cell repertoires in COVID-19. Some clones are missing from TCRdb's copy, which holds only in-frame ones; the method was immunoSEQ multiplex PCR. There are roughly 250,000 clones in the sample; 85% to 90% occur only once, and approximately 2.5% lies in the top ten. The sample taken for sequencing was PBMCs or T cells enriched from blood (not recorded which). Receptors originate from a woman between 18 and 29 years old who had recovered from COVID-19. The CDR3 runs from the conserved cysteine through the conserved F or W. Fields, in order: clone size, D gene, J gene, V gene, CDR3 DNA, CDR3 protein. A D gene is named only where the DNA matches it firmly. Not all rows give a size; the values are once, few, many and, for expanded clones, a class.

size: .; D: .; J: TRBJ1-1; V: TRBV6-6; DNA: TGTGCCAGCAGTTACGGCAGGGTAGCGGGGAACACTGAAGCTTTCTTT; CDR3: CASSYGRVAGNTEAFF
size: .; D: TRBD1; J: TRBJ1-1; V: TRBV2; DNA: TGTGCCAGCAGTGCCGGGACAGGGGGCACTGAAGCTTTCTTT; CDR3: CASSAGTGGTEAFF
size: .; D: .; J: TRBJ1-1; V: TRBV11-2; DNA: TGTGCCAGCAGCTCCGCCGACAGGCCCGAAGCTTTCTTT; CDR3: CASSSADRPEAFF
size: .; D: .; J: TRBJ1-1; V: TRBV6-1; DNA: TGTGCCAGCAGTGAAAGGGGCAGACTGACTGAAGCTTTCTTT; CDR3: CASSERGRLTEAFF
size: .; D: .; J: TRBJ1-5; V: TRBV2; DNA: TGTGCCAGCAGTGTTGAGGGTGGCAATCAGCCCCAGCATTTT; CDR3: CASSVEGGNQPQHF
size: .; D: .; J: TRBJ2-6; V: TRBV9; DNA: TGTGCCAGTGAAGGGGGTGGGGCCAACGTCCTGACTTTC; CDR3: CASEGGGANVLTF
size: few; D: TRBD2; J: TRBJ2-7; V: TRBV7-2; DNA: TGTGCCAGCAGCGTGGGGCGTTTGGTAGCGGGGGGGCAGGGCCACGAGCAGTACTTC; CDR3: CASSVGRLVAGGQGHEQYF
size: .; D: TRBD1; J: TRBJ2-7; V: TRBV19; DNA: TGTGCCAGTAGTGCGGACAGGGGGAGAGAGCAGTACTTC; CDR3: CASSADRGREQYF
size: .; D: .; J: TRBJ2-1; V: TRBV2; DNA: TGTGCCAGCAGTGAGCAGGTCTCCTACAATGAGCAGTTCTTC; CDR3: CASSEQVSYNEQFF
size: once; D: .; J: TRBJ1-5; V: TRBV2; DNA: TGTGCCGGCTACTACCTACGAGATAGTGGCAATCAGCCCCAGCATTTT; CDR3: CAGYYLRDSGNQPQHF
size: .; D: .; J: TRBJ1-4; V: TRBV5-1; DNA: TGCGCCAGCAGCTTTGGAGCAACTAATGAAAAACTGTTTTTT; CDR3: CASSFGATNEKLFF
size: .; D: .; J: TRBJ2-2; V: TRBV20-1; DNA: TGCAGTGCTAGTAGCAGGGCAAGGACCGGGGAGCTGTTTTTT; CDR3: CSASSRARTGELFF
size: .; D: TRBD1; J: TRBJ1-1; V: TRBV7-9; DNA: TGTGCCAGCAGCGACACAGGGGGCGCAGCTTTCTTT; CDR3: CASSDTGGAAFF
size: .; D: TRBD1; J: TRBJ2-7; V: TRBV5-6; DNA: TGTGCCAGCAGCTTGCCCGGGACAGGGGTATACGAGCAGTACTTC; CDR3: CASSLPGTGVYEQYF
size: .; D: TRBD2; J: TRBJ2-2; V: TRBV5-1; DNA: TGCGCCAGCAGCCTACGACTAGCGGGGGGCCCGAACACCGGGGAGCTGTTTTTT; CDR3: CASSLRLAGGPNTGELFF
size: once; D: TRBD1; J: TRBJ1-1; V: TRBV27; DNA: TGTGCCAGCAGTTTATCCGCGACAGGGAGCGGGGAAGCTTTCTTT; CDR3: CASSLSATGSGEAFF
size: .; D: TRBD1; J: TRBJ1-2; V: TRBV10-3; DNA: TGTGCCATCAGTGGAGGGGGCAACTATGGCTACACCTTC; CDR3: CAISGGGNYGYTF
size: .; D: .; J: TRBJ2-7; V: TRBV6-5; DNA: TGTGCCAGCGGACCCACTAGCATCTACGAGCAGTACTTC; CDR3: CASGPTSIYEQYF
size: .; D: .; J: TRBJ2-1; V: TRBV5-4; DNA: TGTGCCAGCAGCCCGGGGTTCAGCTCTTACAATGAGCAGTTCTTC; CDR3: CASSPGFSSYNEQFF
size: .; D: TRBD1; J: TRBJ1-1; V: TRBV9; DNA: TGTGCCAGCAGCGAGACAGGGGCTGGGGGCACTGAAGCTTTCTTT; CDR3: CASSETGAGGTEAFF
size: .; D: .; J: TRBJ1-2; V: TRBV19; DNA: TGTGCCAGTAGTTCGGGGTATGGCTACACCTTC; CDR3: CASSSGYGYTF
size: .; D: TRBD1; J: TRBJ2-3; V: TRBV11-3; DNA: TGTGCCAGCAGCGAGGACAGGGATACAGATACGCAGTATTTT; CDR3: CASSEDRDTDTQYF
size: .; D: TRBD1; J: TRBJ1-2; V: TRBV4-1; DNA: TGCGCCAGCAGCCCCGGACAGGGCTATGGCTACACCTTC; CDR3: CASSPGQGYGYTF
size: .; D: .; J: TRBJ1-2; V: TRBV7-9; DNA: TGTGCCAGCAGCCCATCACAGGGTAACTATGGCTACACCTTC; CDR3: CASSPSQGNYGYTF
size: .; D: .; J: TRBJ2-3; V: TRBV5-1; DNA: TGCGCCAGCAGCGGGGGACTTCTCCCCAATACAGATACGCAGTATTTT; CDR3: CASSGGLLPNTDTQYF
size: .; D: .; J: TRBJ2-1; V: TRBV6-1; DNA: TGTGCCAGCAGTGAAGTCCCTAGCCGAATTTCCTACAATGAGCAGTTCTTC; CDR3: CASSEVPSRISYNEQFF
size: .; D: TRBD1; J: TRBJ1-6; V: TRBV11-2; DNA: TGTGCCAGCAGCTTTGGAGATGGAGACAGGGTTACTTTT; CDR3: CASSFGDGDRVTF
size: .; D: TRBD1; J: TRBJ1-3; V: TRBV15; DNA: TGTGCCACCAGCGGAAACAGGGGATCTGGAAACACCATATATTTT; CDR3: CATSGNRGSGNTIYF
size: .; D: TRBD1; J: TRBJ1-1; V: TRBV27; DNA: TGTGCCAGCACAATAACAGGGGGCCGCACTGAAGCTTTCTTT; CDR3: CASTITGGRTEAFF
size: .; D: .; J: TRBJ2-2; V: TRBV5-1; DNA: TGCGCCAGCAGCGCACAGGACACCGGGGAGCTGTTTTTT; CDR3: CASSAQDTGELFF
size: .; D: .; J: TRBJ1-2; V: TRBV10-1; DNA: TGCGCCACCAGGGAGGGGGGAGGCTATGGCTACACCTTC; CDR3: CATREGGGYGYTF
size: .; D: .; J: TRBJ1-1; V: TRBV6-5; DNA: TGTGCCAGCAGCAGACAGTCCCAAGTGAACACTGAAGCTTTCTTT; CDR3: CASSRQSQVNTEAFF
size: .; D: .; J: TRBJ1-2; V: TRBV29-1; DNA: TGCAGCGTTGGTACGGCGGAGCAACGAGGCTACACCTTC; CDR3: CSVGTAEQRGYTF
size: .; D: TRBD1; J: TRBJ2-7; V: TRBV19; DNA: TGTGCCAGTAGTCCCCGGACAGGGAGCTCCTACGAGCAGTACTTC; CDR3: CASSPRTGSSYEQYF
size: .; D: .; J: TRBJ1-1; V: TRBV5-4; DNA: TGTGCCAGCAGCTTGGTTGGCTCGGAAGCTTTCTTT; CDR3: CASSLVGSEAFF
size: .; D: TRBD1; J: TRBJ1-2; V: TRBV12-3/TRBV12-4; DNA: TGTGCCAGCAGAGGGACAGGGCGGTTCGGCTACACCTTC; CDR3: CASRGTGRFGYTF
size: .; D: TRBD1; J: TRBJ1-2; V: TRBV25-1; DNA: TGTGCCAGCAGTGGCTCCGGGACAGGGGGTCATGGCTACACCTTC; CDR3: CASSGSGTGGHGYTF
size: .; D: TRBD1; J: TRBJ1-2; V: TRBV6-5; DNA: TGTGCCAGCAGTTCTTCAGAGGGACAGGGGACGGGCGGCTACACCTTC; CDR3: CASSSSEGQGTGGYTF
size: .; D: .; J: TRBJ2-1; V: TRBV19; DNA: TGTGCCAGTAGTATGGGGGGGGCCGCCTACAATGAGCAGTTCTTC; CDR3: CASSMGGAAYNEQFF
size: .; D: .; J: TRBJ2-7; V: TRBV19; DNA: TGTGCCAGTAGTATAGGTAGGGGGACCTACGAGCAGTACTTC; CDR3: CASSIGRGTYEQYF
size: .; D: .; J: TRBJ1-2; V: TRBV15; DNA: TGTGCCACCAGCAGTTCAGTGACACTGTTCTATGGCTACACCTTC; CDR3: CATSSSVTLFYGYTF
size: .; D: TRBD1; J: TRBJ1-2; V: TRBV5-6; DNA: TGTGCCAGCAGCTCACCGGGACAGGGTTGGGTCTATGGCTACACCTTC; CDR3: CASSSPGQGWVYGYTF
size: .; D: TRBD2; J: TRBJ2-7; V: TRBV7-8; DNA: TGTGCCAGCAGCTTAAGGGGTCCGCCGCGGGGGGGGTCCTACGAGCAGTACTTC; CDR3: CASSLRGPPRGGSYEQYF
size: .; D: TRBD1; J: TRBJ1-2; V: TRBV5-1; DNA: TGCGCCAGCAGCTTGGGACAGGGTAACTATGGCTACACCTTC; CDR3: CASSLGQGNYGYTF
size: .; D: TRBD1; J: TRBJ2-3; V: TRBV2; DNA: TGTGCCAGCAATCTCCCGGGACAGGGGGCTTCAGATACGCAGTATTTT; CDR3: CASNLPGQGASDTQYF
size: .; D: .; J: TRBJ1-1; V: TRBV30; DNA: TGTGCCTGGAGTGTACCCGCCGCGGGGAACACTGAAGCTTTCTTT; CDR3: CAWSVPAAGNTEAFF